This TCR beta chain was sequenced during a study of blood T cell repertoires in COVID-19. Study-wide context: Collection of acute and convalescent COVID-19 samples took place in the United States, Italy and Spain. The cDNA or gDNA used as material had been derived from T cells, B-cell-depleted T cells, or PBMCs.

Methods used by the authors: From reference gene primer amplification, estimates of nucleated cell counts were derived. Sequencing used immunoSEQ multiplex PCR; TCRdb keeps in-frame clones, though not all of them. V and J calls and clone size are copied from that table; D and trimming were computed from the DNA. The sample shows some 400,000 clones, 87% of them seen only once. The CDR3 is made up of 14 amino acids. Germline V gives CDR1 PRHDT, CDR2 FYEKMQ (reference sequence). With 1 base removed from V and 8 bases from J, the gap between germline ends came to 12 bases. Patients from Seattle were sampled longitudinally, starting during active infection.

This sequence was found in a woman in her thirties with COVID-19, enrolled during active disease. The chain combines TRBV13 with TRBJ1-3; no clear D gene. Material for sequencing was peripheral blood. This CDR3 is CASSLAGSGYTIYF. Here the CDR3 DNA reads TGTGCCAGCAGCTTAGCGGGGTCCGGGTACACCATATATTTT.